The following is a T cell receptor (beta chain) sequence with its context. This specimen comes from a study of OX40 agonist ivuxolimab in advanced cancers. Looked up from germline, CDR1 is SGHNT and CDR2 is YYREEE (reference sequence). The CDR3 totals 13 residues. Trimming took 7 bases from V and 7 from J, leaving 17 bases between them. Clones were read by immunoSEQ multiplex PCR, and TCRdb kept only the in-frame ones, dropping some. The sample gives around 90,000 clones, over 75% of which show up once; roughly 2% is in the top ten. Here the sequenced sample was CD4+ or CD8+ T cells sorted from blood, taken in a trial of the OX40 agonist ivuxolimab. V usage is TRBV5-4 and J usage is TRBJ2-5; D is uncertain. The TCR originated in an adult with an advanced solid tumor such as melanoma, head and neck, liver or kidney cancer. CDR3 sequence (DNA): TGTGCCAGCCGCCGGCCTCCCGAGAGGACCCAGTACTTC. It is translated as CASRRPPERTQYF.